A selection of T cell receptor beta chains follows, all from one sample in a study of cytomegalovirus exposure and HLA in healthy donors. The repertoire was sequenced with immunoSEQ multiplex PCR; TCRdb's copy has only in-frame clones and lacks some. The sample includes approximately 190,000 clones, roughly 81% of them seen just once. Sequenced sample: PBMCs. The receptors shown here come from a woman aged 25 to 39 in good health and CMV-seropositive. The CDR3 runs from the conserved cysteine through the conserved F or W. D genes are given only for firm matches. A clone size is listed for some rows: how often the clone was seen (once, few, many), or a class if it is expanded.

d_call	v_call	j_call	clone_size	cdr3_aa	cdr3_nt
TRBD1	TRBV7-6	TRBJ1-1	NA	CASSSRTGVNTEAFF	TGTGCCAGCAGCTCAAGGACAGGCGTTAACACTGAAGCTTTCTTT
NA	TRBV29-1	TRBJ2-2	NA	CSVDRVNTGELFF	TGCAGCGTTGACAGGGTGAACACCGGGGAGCTGTTTTTT
NA	TRBV2	TRBJ1-5	NA	CASSDLGPHQPQHF	TGTGCCAGCAGTGACCTAGGTCCCCATCAGCCCCAGCATTTT
TRBD2	TRBV28	TRBJ2-3	NA	CASTTGLAGADTQYF	TGTGCCAGCACCACGGGACTAGCGGGAGCAGATACGCAGTATTTT
NA	TRBV28	TRBJ1-5	few	CASSSYSNQPQHF	TGTGCCAGCAGTTCCTATAGCAATCAGCCCCAGCATTTT
NA	TRBV29-1	TRBJ2-3	few	CSVSPGALTDTQYF	TGCAGCGTCTCTCCGGGAGCTCTCACAGATACGCAGTATTTT
TRBD1	TRBV28	TRBJ2-2	NA	CASVRGQGYTGELFF	TGTGCCAGCGTCCGGGGACAGGGATACACCGGGGAGCTGTTTTTT
TRBD1	TRBV9	TRBJ1-2	NA	CASSVGTSTGEGYTF	TGTGCCAGCAGCGTAGGTACTTCGACAGGGGAGGGCTACACCTTC
NA	TRBV5-4	TRBJ1-1	NA	CASSLDSRNTEAFF	TGTGCCAGCAGCTTGGATTCCAGGAACACTGAAGCTTTCTTT
NA	TRBV28	TRBJ2-1	once	CASAPGLGLISHEQFF	TGTGCCAGCGCACCCGGACTGGGCCTCATCAGCCATGAGCAGTTCTTC
TRBD1	TRBV10-3	TRBJ2-7	NA	CAITTGGGEQYF	TGTGCCATCACCACAGGGGGCGGCGAGCAGTACTTC
TRBD1	TRBV18	TRBJ2-6	NA	CASSRDRRSAGANVLTF	TGTGCCAGCTCCCGGGACAGGCGCTCTGCTGGGGCCAACGTCCTGACTTTC
NA	TRBV12-2	TRBJ2-7	NA	CASRLRWERDSYEQYF	TGTGCAAGTCGCTTACGGTGGGAGCGAGATTCCTACGAGCAGTACTTC
TRBD1	TRBV18	TRBJ1-6	few	CASSRFGQGNNSPLHF	TGTGCCAGCTCAAGGTTTGGACAGGGAAATAATTCACCCCTCCACTTT
NA	TRBV14	TRBJ2-1	NA	CASSPQLDIFPFF	TGTGCCAGCAGCCCACAACTGGACATTTTTCCGTTCTTC
NA	TRBV28	TRBJ2-2	NA	CASSLGANGELFF	TGTGCCAGCAGTTTAGGGGCTAACGGGGAGCTGTTTTTT
NA	TRBV5-1	TRBJ2-7	few	CASSPLEDGEQYF	TGCGCCAGCAGCCCCCTAGAGGATGGCGAGCAGTACTTC
TRBD2	TRBV29-1	TRBJ2-1	NA	CSARTSGNEQFF	TGCAGCGCTCGGACTAGCGGCAATGAGCAGTTCTTC
TRBD1	TRBV6-5	TRBJ1-1	few	CASRSGGSYTEAFF	TGTGCCAGCAGGTCAGGGGGTTCTTACACTGAAGCTTTCTTT
NA	TRBV11-3	TRBJ2-1	NA	CASSARESLYNEQFF	TGTGCCAGCAGCGCTCGCGAATCCCTCTACAATGAGCAGTTCTTC
NA	TRBV28	TRBJ2-3	NA	CASSATGTTTDTQYF	TGTGCCAGCAGTGCGACCGGGACAACCACAGATACGCAGTATTTT
NA	TRBV30	TRBJ2-3	NA	CAWSGAADQIGTQYF	TGTGCCTGGAGTGGTGCGGCAGACCAAATCGGTACGCAGTATTTT
NA	TRBV7-8	TRBJ1-5	NA	CASSYGGTSSNQPQHF	TGTGCCAGCAGCTACGGTGGGACATCTAGCAATCAGCCCCAGCATTTT
TRBD1	TRBV6-5	TRBJ1-1	NA	CASSKPQGADTEAFF	TGTGCCAGCAGTAAACCCCAGGGGGCAGACACTGAAGCTTTCTTT
TRBD1	TRBV18	TRBJ1-2	few	CASSPRQGDGYTF	TGTGCCAGCTCACCGAGACAGGGTGATGGCTACACCTTC
NA	TRBV28	TRBJ1-1	NA	CASSLQGTNTEAFF	TGTGCCAGCAGTTTGCAGGGAACAAACACTGAAGCTTTCTTT
NA	TRBV5-6	TRBJ2-7	NA	CASSLRYEQYF	TGTGCCAGCAGCCTCCGCTACGAGCAGTACTTC
TRBD2	TRBV5-1	TRBJ2-4	NA	CASSLGGTSGSTTKNIQYF	TGCGCCAGCAGCTTGGGTGGGACTAGCGGGAGTACGACCAAAAACATTCAGTACTTC
TRBD1	TRBV5-5	TRBJ1-5	NA	CASSLASTGNNQPQHF	TGTGCCAGCAGCTTGGCGTCGACAGGGAACAATCAGCCCCAGCATTTT
NA	TRBV6-1	TRBJ2-7	NA	CASSEGVLLAYEQYF	TGTGCCAGCAGTGAGGGTGTCCTCCTAGCGTACGAGCAGTACTTC
NA	TRBV19	TRBJ2-7	NA	CAKTAGFGTYEQYF	TGTGCCAAGACGGCAGGGTTTGGGACCTACGAGCAGTACTTC
TRBD2	TRBV7-7	TRBJ2-1	NA	CASSLEGLDEQFF	TGTGCCAGCAGCTTAGAGGGACTAGACGAGCAGTTCTTC
TRBD1	TRBV7-3	TRBJ1-1	NA	CASSLGQGTEAFF	TGTGCCAGCAGCTTAGGACAGGGCACTGAAGCTTTCTTT
TRBD1	TRBV29-1	TRBJ1-2	NA	CSVERGQGPTNYGYTF	TGCAGCGTTGAACGGGGACAGGGGCCCACTAACTATGGCTACACCTTC